This T cell receptor (beta chain) appears in the sequencing data of a study of spatial heterogeneity in lung cancer. This CDR3 spans 15 amino acids. Germline values: CDR1 LGHDT, CDR2 YNNKEL (reference sequence). The germline V and J ends were trimmed by 4 bases and 3 bases, with 16 bases remaining between them. This clonotype was seen only a few times. Time point denoted: sample taken at primary tumor resection. Via MiXCR, TCRdb re-called the 5' RACE reads, giving one row per CDR3 protein. The table records tens of thousands of distinct CDR3 sequences, roughly an eighth of them present only once. This TCR was recovered from a male donor with early-stage non-small cell lung cancer. V gene TRBV3-1 combines with J gene TRBJ2-7; D gene ambiguous. Sample: PBMCs, taken at surgery. The CDR3 is CASSRQPDPNYEQYF. The CDR3 DNA is TGTGCCAGCAGCCGCCAGCCTGATCCGAACTACGAGCAGTACTTC.